What follows are 17 T cell receptor beta chains derived from one specimen sequenced in a study of shared clonotypes between healthy human individuals. Data came from immunoSEQ multiplex PCR; TCRdb stores just in-frame clones and leaves some out. The sample consists of about 2.4 million clones, approximately 93% of them appearing once. Specimen: naive CD4+ T cells from PBMCs. As to subset: CD45RA+ positively selected. These receptors were obtained from a man aged 18 to 29 in good health. Some clones in this sample may be carry-over from other donors' samples.

The V gene is TRBV4-2, the J gene TRBJ1-1; 7 bases agree with TRBD1. CDR1 and CDR2 (germline): LGHNA, YNFKEQ. The CDR3 is 13 residues long. V lost 6 bases, J lost 4 bases, and 5 bases stayed unmatched. CDR3 region: CASRTGIFTEAFF. Written as DNA, the CDR3 is TGTGCCAGCAGGACAGGGATATTCACTGAAGCTTTCTTT.

The J gene is TRBJ2-1, the V gene TRBV5-1, with 8 nucleotides matching TRBD2. Germline V CDR1 and CDR2: SGHRS, YFSETQ. V was clipped by 1 base and J by 4 bases; unmatched bases: 13. This CDR3 comprises 18 residues. CDR3 in DNA: TGCGCCAGCAGCTTGAGGCTAGCGGGTTCCCCAGGGTACAATGAGCAGTTCTTC. Protein product: CASSLRLAGSPGYNEQFF. The complete variable domain, with remaining parts taken from reference TRBV5-1 and TRBJ2-1, reads KAGVTQTPRYLIKTRGQQVTLSCSPISGHRSVSWYQQTPGQGLQFLFEYFSETQRNKGNFPGRFSGRQFSNSRSEMNVSTLELGDSALYLCASSLRLAGSPGYNEQFFGPGTRLTVL.

The rearrangement links TRBV7-9 to TRBJ1-1, with D maybe TRBD1 (6 bases). Germline V gene data show CDR1 as SEHNR and CDR2 as FQNEAQ (reference sequence). This CDR3 region has 17 residues. V was pared by 5 bases and J by 3 bases, with 22 bases between. The CDR3 here is CASSLGGAVRRDTEAFF. The CDR3 nucleotides are TGTGCCAGCAGCCTAGGGGGTGCGGTTAGAAGGGACACTGAAGCTTTCTTT.

The CDR3 nucleotides are TGTGCCATCAGCTCAAACAGAGGGGCCTTGAACACTGAAGCTTTCTTT. It is translated as CAISSNRGALNTEAFF. The chain carries TRBV10-3 and TRBJ1-1; D possibly corresponds to TRBD1 (5 bases). CDR1 and CDR2 from the germline V gene are ENHRY and SYGVKD. V shed 6 bases and J shed 0 bases, with 17 bases lying between them. CDR3 length: 16 residues.

This clone occurred once. V and J are TRBV7-8 and TRBJ2-7; TRBD2 agrees at 7 bases. Looked up from germline, CDR1 is SGHVS and CDR2 is FQNEAQ. V lost 1 base to trimming and J lost 3 bases; unmatched junction nucleotides: 6. This CDR3 comprises 15 residues. CDR3 amino acids: CASSLGASGDYEQYF. The CDR3 DNA reads TGTGCCAGCAGCTTAGGAGCTAGCGGAGACTACGAGCAGTACTTC.

The rearrangement joins TRBV25-1 to TRBJ1-6; 7 nucleotides agree with TRBD1. The V gene end was trimmed by 11 bases and the J gene end by 9 bases; junction bases not matched to a gene: 7. This CDR3 region has 12 residues. CDR1 is MGHDK and CDR2 is SYGVNS in the germline V gene. CDR3 sequence reads: CASHRGRSPLHF. For the CDR3, the DNA is TGTGCCTCTCACAGGGGACGTTCACCCCTCCACTTT.

V usage is TRBV28 and J usage is TRBJ1-1; tentatively, D is TRBD1 (5 bases). Trimming took 2 bases from V and 7 from J, leaving 14 bases between them. Germline V gene data show CDR1 as MDHEN and CDR2 as SYDVKM. CDR3 length: 14 amino acids. As DNA, the CDR3 is TGTGCCAGCAGTTTACTGTCAGACAGACATGAAGCTTTCTTT. Its translation is CASSLLSDRHEAFF. The full variable domain, its missing parts supplied by reference TRBV28 and TRBJ1-1, is DVKVTQSSRYLVKRTGEKVFLECVQDMDHENMFWYRQDPGLGLRLIYFSYDVKMKEKGDIPEGYSVSREKKERFSLILESASTNQTSMYLCASSLLSDRHEAFFGQGTRLTVV.

The gene calls are TRBV4-3 and TRBJ2-5; D perhaps matches TRBD1 (7 bases). V was shortened by 0 bases and J by 5 bases, with 19 bases between the two germline ends. Germline V gene sequence: CDR1 LGHNA, CDR2 YSLEER. The CDR3 spans 17 residues. The CDR3 sequence: CASSQDPLDREEETQYF. For the CDR3, the DNA is TGCGCCAGCAGCCAAGATCCCCTCGACAGGGAGGAGGAGACCCAGTACTTC.

The CDR3 DNA reads as TGTGCCAGCAGCTCCCCAGGTATCTACGAGCAGTACTTC. As protein: CASSSPGIYEQYF. V is TRBV7-2 and J is TRBJ2-7; the D is unclear. This CDR3 region has 13 residues. The germline V gene has CDR1 SGHTA and CDR2 FQGNSA. Trimming removed 4 bases from V and 3 bases from J, with 10 bases in between.

The V gene is TRBV30, the J gene TRBJ1-1, with a tentative D call TRBD1 (6 bases). The V end lost 0 bases, the J end lost 5 bases, and 10 bases lay between the germline ends. This CDR3 comprises 13 residues. The germline CDR1 and CDR2 sequences are GTSNPN and SVGIG (reference sequence). CDR3 nucleotide sequence: TGTGCCTGGAGTGTTGGGGGGCAGACTGAAGCTTTCTTT. Its translation: CAWSVGGQTEAFF.

The chain employs TRBV5-1 and TRBJ1-2; D may be TRBD1 (6 bases). V dropped 3 bases and J dropped 8 bases, with 11 bases sitting between them. Germline CDR1 SGHRS, CDR2 YFSETQ. This CDR3 is built from 12 residues. CDR3 sequence reads: CASSSTGTGYTF. The CDR3, as DNA: TGCGCCAGCAGCTCTACAGGGACAGGCTACACCTTC.

V and J are TRBV6-1 and TRBJ2-7, with 8 bases aligning to TRBD1. Germline CDR1 and CDR2: MNHNS and SASEGT. This CDR3 has 15 amino acids. J lost 1 base, V lost 1 base, and 3 bases had no gene match. CDR3 bases: TGTGCCAGCAGTGAAGACAGGGGGATTTCCTACGAGCAGTACTTC. It yields the protein CASSEDRGISYEQYF.

The chain's CDR3 is CASSVVPGQVDNEQFF. The CDR3 bases are TGTGCCAGCAGCGTAGTCCCGGGGCAGGTGGACAATGAGCAGTTCTTC. The chain carries TRBV9 and TRBJ2-1; the D gene could be TRBD1 or TRBD2 (5 bases each). The CDR3 loop spans 16 amino acids. V gave up 0 bases and J gave up 5 bases, with 15 bases separating them. Germline loops: CDR1 SGDLS, CDR2 YYNGEE.

Of note for this clone: One junction end does not reproduce the germline sequence, and a read error may be involved. Additional DNA sequences in this sample encode the identical CDR3. The chain joins TRBV7-9 to TRBJ2-5; the match to TRBD2 covers 9 bases. The CDR3 totals 14 residues. Germline V gene sequence: CDR1 SEHNR, CDR2 FQNEAQ (reference sequence). CDR3 coding DNA: TGTGCCAGCAGCCTAGCGGGATCCCAAGAGACCCAGTACTTC. It specifies CASSLAGSQETQYF.

The rearrangement links TRBV5-1 to TRBJ2-5; 8 positions match TRBD2. This CDR3 comprises 15 residues. V shed 2 bases, J shed 4 bases, and the junction held 7 bases outside the gene matches. Germline assignment: CDR1 SGHRS and CDR2 YFSETQ. The CDR3 sequence is CASSFRAGGVETQYF. DNA for the CDR3: TGCGCCAGCAGCTTTAGGGCGGGAGGTGTAGAGACCCAGTACTTC.

As for this clone: This sample also contains other DNA sequences that code for the same CDR3. The chain is built from TRBV5-1 and TRBJ2-7; D call uncertain. CDR1 is SGHRS and CDR2 is YFSETQ in the germline V gene. CDR3 length: 12 amino acids. Trimming cost V 3 bases and J 2 bases, with 6 bases left between them. The CDR3 bases are TGCGCCAGCAGCTCCGGAGCCTACGAGCAGTACTTC. It is translated as CASSSGAYEQYF.

The V call is TRBV9, the J call TRBJ2-7; 9 nucleotides agree with TRBD2. J gave up 6 bases and V 4 bases, and 11 bases lay outside the gene matches. This CDR3 is built from 15 residues. The germline CDR1 and CDR2 sequences are SGDLS and YYNGEE. Written as DNA, the CDR3 is TGTGCCAGCAGCACTTCGGGACTAGCCAGCGGCGAGCAGTACTTC. Translation gives CASSTSGLASGEQYF. The variable domain in full, completed from reference TRBV9 and TRBJ2-7, reads DSGVTQTPKHLITATGQRVTLRCSPRSGDLSVYWYQQSLDQGLQFLIQYYNGEERAKGNILERFSAQQFPDLHSELNLSSLELGDSALYFCASSTSGLASGEQYFGPGTRLTVT.